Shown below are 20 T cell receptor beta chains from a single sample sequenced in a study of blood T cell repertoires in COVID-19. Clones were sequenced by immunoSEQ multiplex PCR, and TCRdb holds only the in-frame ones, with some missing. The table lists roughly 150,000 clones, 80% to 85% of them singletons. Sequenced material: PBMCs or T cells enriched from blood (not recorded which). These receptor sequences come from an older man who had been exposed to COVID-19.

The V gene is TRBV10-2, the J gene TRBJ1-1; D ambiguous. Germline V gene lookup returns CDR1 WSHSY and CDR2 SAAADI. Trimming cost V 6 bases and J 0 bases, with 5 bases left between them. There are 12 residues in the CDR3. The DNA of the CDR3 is TGCGCCAGCAGCGTTATGAACACTGAAGCTTTCTTT. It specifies CASSVMNTEAFF.

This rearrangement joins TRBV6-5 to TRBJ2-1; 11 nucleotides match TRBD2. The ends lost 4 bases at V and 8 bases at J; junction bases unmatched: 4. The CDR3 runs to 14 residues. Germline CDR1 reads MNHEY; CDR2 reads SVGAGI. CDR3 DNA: TGTGCCAGCAGTTTAGCGGGAGGGCTGGATGAGCAGTTCTTC. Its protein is CASSLAGGLDEQFF.

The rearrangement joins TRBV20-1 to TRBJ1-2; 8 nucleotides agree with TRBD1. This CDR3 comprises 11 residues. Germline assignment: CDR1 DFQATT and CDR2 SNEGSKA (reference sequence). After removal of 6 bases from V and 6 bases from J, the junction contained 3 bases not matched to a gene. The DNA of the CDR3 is TGCAGTGCAAGGACAGGGAATGGCTACACCTTC. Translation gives CSARTGNGYTF.

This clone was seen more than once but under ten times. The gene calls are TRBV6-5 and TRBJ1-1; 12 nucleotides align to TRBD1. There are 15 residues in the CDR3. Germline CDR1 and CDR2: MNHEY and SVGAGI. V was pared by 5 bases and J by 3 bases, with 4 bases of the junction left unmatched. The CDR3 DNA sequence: TGTGCCAGCAGTACCCGGGACAGGGGGCACACTGAAGCTTTCTTT. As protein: CASSTRDRGHTEAFF.

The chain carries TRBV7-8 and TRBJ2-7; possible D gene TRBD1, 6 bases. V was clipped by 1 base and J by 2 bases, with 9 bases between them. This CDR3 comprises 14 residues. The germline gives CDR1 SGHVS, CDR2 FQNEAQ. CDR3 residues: CASSLDEGAYEQYF. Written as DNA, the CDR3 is TGTGCCAGCAGCTTAGACGAGGGGGCCTACGAGCAGTACTTC.

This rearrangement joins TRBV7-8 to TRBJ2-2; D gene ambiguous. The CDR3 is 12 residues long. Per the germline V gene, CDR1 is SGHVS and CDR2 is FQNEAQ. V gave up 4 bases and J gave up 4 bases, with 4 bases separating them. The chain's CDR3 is CASSSLTGELFF. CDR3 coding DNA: TGTGCCAGCAGCTCCCTCACCGGGGAGCTGTTTTTT.

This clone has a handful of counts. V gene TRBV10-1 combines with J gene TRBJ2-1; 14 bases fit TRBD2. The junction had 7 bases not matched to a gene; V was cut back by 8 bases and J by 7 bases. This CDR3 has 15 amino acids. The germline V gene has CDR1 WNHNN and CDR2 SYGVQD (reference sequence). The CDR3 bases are TGCGCCAGCTCAACCGGGACTAGCGGGAGAAATGAGCAGTTCTTC. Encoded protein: CASSTGTSGRNEQFF.

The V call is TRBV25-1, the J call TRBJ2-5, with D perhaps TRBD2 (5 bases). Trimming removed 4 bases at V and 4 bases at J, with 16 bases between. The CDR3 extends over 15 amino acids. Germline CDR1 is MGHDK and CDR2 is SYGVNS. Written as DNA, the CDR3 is TGTGCCAGCAGTGTAGGGCACAGTGGGAGAGAGACCCAGTACTTC. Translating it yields CASSVGHSGRETQYF. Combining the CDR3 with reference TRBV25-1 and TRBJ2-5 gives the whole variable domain EADIYQTPRYLVIGTGKKITLECSQTMGHDKMYWYQQDPGMELHLIHYSYGVNSTEKGDLSSESTVSRIRTEHFPLTLESARPSHTSQYLCASSVGHSGRETQYFGPGTRLLVL.

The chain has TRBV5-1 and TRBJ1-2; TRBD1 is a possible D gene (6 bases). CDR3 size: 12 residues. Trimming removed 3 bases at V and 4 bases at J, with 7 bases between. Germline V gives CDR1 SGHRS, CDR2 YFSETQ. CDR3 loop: CASSSDSYGYTF. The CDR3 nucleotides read TGCGCCAGCAGCTCGGACAGCTATGGCTACACCTTC.

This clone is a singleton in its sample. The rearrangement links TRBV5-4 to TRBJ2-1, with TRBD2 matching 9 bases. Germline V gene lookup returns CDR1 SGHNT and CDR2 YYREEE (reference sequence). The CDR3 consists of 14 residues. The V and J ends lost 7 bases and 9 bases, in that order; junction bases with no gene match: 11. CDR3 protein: CASLRAGGPGEQFF. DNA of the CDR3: TGTGCCAGCCTCAGAGCGGGGGGTCCGGGTGAGCAGTTCTTC. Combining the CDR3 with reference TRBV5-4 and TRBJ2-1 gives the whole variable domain ETGVTQSPTHLIKTRGQQVTLRCSSQSGHNTVSWYQQALGQGPQFIFQYYREEENGRGNFPPRFSGLQFPNYSSELNVNALELDDSALYLCASLRAGGPGEQFFGPGTRLTVL.

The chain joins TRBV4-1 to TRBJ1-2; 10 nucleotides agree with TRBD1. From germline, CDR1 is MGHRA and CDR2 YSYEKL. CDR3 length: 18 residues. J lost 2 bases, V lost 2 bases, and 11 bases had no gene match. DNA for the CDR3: TGCGCCAGCAGCCAATCTCTCTCCGGGACAGGGGAAAACTATGGCTACACCTTC. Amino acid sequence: CASSQSLSGTGENYGYTF.

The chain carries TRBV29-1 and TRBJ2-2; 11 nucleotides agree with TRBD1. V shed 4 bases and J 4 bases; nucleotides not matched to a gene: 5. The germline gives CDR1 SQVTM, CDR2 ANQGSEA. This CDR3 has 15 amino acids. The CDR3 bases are TGCAGCGTTGCCCCAGGGACAGGGGGCACCGGGGAGCTGTTTTTT. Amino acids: CSVAPGTGGTGELFF.

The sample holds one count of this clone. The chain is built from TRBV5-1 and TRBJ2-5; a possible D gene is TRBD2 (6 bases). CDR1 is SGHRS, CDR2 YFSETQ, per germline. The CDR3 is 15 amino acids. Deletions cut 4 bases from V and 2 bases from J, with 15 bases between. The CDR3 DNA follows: TGCGCCAGCAGCCGAGGGGTGGAGGGACAAGAGACCCAGTACTTC. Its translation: CASSRGVEGQETQYF.

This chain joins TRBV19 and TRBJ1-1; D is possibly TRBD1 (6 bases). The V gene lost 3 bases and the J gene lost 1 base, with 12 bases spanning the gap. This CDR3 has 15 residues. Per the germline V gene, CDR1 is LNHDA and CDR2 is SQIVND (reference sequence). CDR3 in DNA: TGTGCCAGTAGTATTCAGGGGCAGGCGAACACTGAAGCTTTCTTT. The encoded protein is CASSIQGQANTEAFF.

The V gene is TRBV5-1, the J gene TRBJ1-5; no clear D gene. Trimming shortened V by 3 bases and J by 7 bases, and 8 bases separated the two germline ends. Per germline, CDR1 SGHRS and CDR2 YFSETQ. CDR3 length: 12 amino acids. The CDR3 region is CASSSDGQPQHF. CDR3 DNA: TGCGCCAGCAGCTCCGACGGGCAGCCCCAGCATTTT.

The CDR3 DNA is TGTGCCTGGAACTCCGATCCTAGGAATGAGCAGTTCTTC. Translation: CAWNSDPRNEQFF. The chain recombines TRBV30 with TRBJ2-1; D gene ambiguous. With 4 bases removed from V and 7 bases from J, the gap between germline ends came to 14 bases. The CDR3 loop spans 13 amino acids. In germline, CDR1 is GTSNPN, CDR2 SVGIG (reference sequence).

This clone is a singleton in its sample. The CDR3 nucleotides read TGCGCCAGCGGCCGACAGGGAACCCTGGGGGAGCAGTTCTTC. Its protein is CASGRQGTLGEQFF. The chain links TRBV5-1 to TRBJ2-1; 7 bases match TRBD1. The V and J ends lost 7 bases and 10 bases, in that order; junction bases with no gene match: 14. The germline CDR1 and CDR2 sequences are SGHRS and YFSETQ. The CDR3 covers 14 residues.

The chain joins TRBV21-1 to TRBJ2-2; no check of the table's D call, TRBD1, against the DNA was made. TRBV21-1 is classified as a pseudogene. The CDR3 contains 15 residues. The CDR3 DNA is TGTGCCAGCAGCAAAGGCCCCAGGGGAACCGGGGAGCTGTTTTTT. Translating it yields CASSKGPRGTGELFF.

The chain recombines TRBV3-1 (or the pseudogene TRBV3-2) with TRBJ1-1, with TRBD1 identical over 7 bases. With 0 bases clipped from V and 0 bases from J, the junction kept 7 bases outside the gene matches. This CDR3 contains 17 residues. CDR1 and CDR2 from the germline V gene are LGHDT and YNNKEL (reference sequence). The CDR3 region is CASSQELLTGMNTEAFF. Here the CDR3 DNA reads TGTGCCAGCAGCCAAGAACTCTTGACAGGGATGAACACTGAAGCTTTCTTT.

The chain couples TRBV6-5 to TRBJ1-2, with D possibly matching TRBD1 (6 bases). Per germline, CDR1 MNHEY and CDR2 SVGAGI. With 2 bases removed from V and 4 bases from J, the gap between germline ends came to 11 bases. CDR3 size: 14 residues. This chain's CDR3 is CASSYRTETYGYTF. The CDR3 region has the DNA TGTGCCAGCAGTTACAGGACAGAAACCTATGGCTACACCTTC.